This T cell receptor beta chain was recovered during a study of blood T cell repertoires in COVID-19. Study-wide background: The analysed material was cDNA or gDNA that came from T cells, B-cell-depleted T cells, or PBMCs.

Assay used: immunoSEQ multiplex PCR; TCRdb lists only in-frame clones, some missing. The sample includes 200,000 to 250,000 clones, about 90% of them seen just once. Trimming shortened V by 1 base and J by 2 bases, and 14 bases separated the two germline ends. Germline V gene lookup returns CDR1 LGHNA and CDR2 YNFKEQ. The CDR3 is 16 residues long. This sequence originates from a woman aged 55-70 years with acute or convalescent COVID-19. Sequencing was performed on peripheral blood. The V call is TRBV4-2, the J call TRBJ2-5, with TRBD2 as a possible D gene (7 bases). The CDR3 is CASSQVLRGAQETQYF. In nucleotides, the CDR3 is TGTGCCAGCAGCCAAGTCCTCCGGGGGGCTCAAGAGACCCAGTACTTC.